The source of this T cell receptor beta chain is a study of blood T cell repertoires in COVID-19. Across the study: Samples of COVID-19 (acute and convalescent) were obtained from the United States, Italy and Spain. PBMCs, B-cell-depleted T cells, or T cells were the source of the cDNA or gDNA that made up the material.

Sequencing was performed with immunoSEQ multiplex PCR; in TCRdb, only in-frame clones are kept and a portion is missing. The sample carries 75,000 to 95,000 clones, approximately 80% recorded once. The germline gives CDR1 SGHAT, CDR2 FQNNGV. V lost 2 bases, J lost 1 base, and 17 bases lay in between. The CDR3 runs 17 residues. This receptor was identified in a woman between 40 and 50 years old with active or convalescent COVID-19. The sample was peripheral blood. The V gene is TRBV11-2, the J gene TRBJ1-1; D unclear. The CDR3 is CASSLSPANRKNTEAFF. CDR3 coding DNA: TGTGCCAGCAGCTTAAGTCCCGCGAACAGAAAGAACACTGAAGCTTTCTTT.